The 19 T cell receptor beta chains in this list originate from one sample, sequenced in a study of siplizumab effects on memory and regulatory T cells. The table came from immunoSEQ multiplex PCR; TCRdb's copy has only in-frame clones and leaves some out. This sample has about 56,000 clones; around 97% occur once, and the top ten carry 0.95% to 1.4%. Source material: naive CD8+ T cells sorted from blood. These receptors all come from a human donor in good health.

The chain links TRBV9 to TRBJ2-1, with 9 bases matching TRBD2. The germline V gene encodes CDR1 SGDLS and CDR2 YYNGEE. This CDR3 has 13 amino acids. Unmatched junction bases numbered 5, after V lost 3 bases and J lost 10 bases. CDR3 region: CASSASSGNEQFF. In DNA form, the CDR3 reads TGTGCCAGCAGCGCCTCTAGCGGGAACGAGCAGTTCTTC.

The chain carries TRBV28 and TRBJ1-2, with no clear D. This CDR3 contains 12 residues. V was trimmed by 4 bases and J by 2 bases, leaving 5 bases between them. Germline CDR1 MDHEN, CDR2 SYDVKM. The CDR3 sequence: CASSYGNYGYTF. DNA of the CDR3: TGTGCCAGCAGTTACGGGAACTATGGCTACACCTTC.

The chain combines TRBV6-6 with TRBJ2-2, with 9 bases fitting TRBD1. Germline CDR1 and CDR2: MNHNY and SVGAGI (reference sequence). V gave up 1 base and J gave up 4 bases; unmatched junction bases: 4. The CDR3 covers 16 residues. Here the CDR3 DNA reads TGTGCCAGCAGTTACTTGACAGGGGGGAGCACCGGGGAGCTGTTTTTT. Its translation: CASSYLTGGSTGELFF.

This clone was seen just once. This chain uses TRBV30 with TRBJ2-3, with TRBD1 matching over 10 bases. This CDR3 spans 14 amino acids. Germline V gene data show CDR1 as GTSNPN and CDR2 as SVGIG (reference sequence). The V gene end was trimmed by 1 base and the J gene end by 3 bases; junction bases not matched to a gene: 1. The CDR3 nucleotides read TGTGCCTGGAGTGGGGGACAGGGGACAGATACGCAGTATTTT. Its translation: CAWSGGQGTDTQYF.

The chain uses TRBV4-1 and TRBJ2-7; D gene unclear. This CDR3 has 14 amino acids. CDR1 and CDR2 from the germline V gene are MGHRA and YSYEKL. V was trimmed by 2 bases and J by 6 bases, leaving 14 bases between them. CDR3 sequence: CASSQSTGLVEQYF. CDR3 nucleotides: TGCGCCAGCAGCCAATCGACCGGGCTAGTCGAGCAGTACTTC.

As regards this clone: One end of the junction fails to match germline, which may point to a read error. The CDR3 spells CASRPGLPYDEQFF. For the CDR3, the DNA is TGTGCCAGCAGGCCGGGACTACCCTACGATGAGCAGTTCTTC. The chain uses TRBV27 and TRBJ2-1, with 7 bases that match TRBD2. The CDR3 totals 14 residues. The germline V gene encodes CDR1 MNHEY and CDR2 SMNVEV (reference sequence).

The chain links TRBV11-2 to TRBJ2-7; 10 bases agree with TRBD2. CDR1 and CDR2 from the germline V gene are SGHAT and FQNNGV. There are 14 residues in the CDR3. Germline trimming cut 0 bases from V and 4 bases from J; bases unmatched to any gene: 0. CDR3 residues: CASSLETSGYEQYF. The DNA of the CDR3 is TGTGCCAGCAGCTTAGAGACTAGCGGGTACGAGCAGTACTTC.

V usage is TRBV6-7 and J usage is TRBJ1-4; TRBD1 aligns across 8 bases. TRBV6-7 is placed among ORFs of uncertain function. CDR3 length: 18 amino acids. J was trimmed by 0 bases and V by 8 bases; bases with no gene match: 14. The CDR3 region is CASRYRTGYSATNEKLFF. In DNA, the CDR3 is TGTGCCAGCCGATACCGGACAGGGTATAGTGCAACTAATGAAAAACTGTTTTTT.

This clone appeared a single time. V usage is TRBV7-8 and J usage is TRBJ2-7; D gene uncertain. Per germline, CDR1 SGHVS and CDR2 FQNEAQ. This CDR3 is 15 amino acids long. Trimming removed 1 base from V and 2 bases from J, with 12 bases in between. The CDR3 loop reads CASSLVGGYPYEQYF. The CDR3 nucleotides read TGTGCCAGCAGCTTAGTTGGCGGATACCCCTACGAGCAGTACTTC.

This clone was seen only once. The chain carries TRBV18 and TRBJ2-7, with D unresolved. The CDR3 spans 12 residues. Germline loops: CDR1 KGHSH, CDR2 LQKENI. Trimming removed 6 bases from V and 6 bases from J, with 12 bases in between. The CDR3 is CASSPYMTEQYF. The CDR3, as DNA: TGTGCCAGCTCGCCATATATGACCGAGCAGTACTTC.

The genes are TRBV6-6 and TRBJ2-5; D call uncertain. CDR1 MNHNY and CDR2 SVGAGI come from the germline V gene (reference sequence). CDR3 length: 11 amino acids. Trimming took 0 bases from V and 10 from J, leaving 6 bases between them. CDR3 DNA: TGTGCCAGCAGTTACTCGGGCTTCCAGTACTTC. Its translation: CASSYSGFQYF.

On this clone itself: The same CDR3 can be traced to other DNA sequences in this sample. V is TRBV30 and J is TRBJ2-1; D unresolved. This CDR3 region has 12 residues. The ends were cut back, 0 bases at V and 4 bases at J, with 4 bases in the middle. CDR1 is GTSNPN and CDR2 is SVGIG in the germline V gene (reference sequence). As DNA, the CDR3 is TGTGCCTGGAGTGTAGGGTACAATGAGCAGTTCTTC. Encoded protein: CAWSVGYNEQFF.

J is TRBJ2-3 and V is TRBV7-9; D is possibly TRBD1 (8 bases). CDR1 is SEHNR, CDR2 FQNEAQ, per germline (reference sequence). The CDR3 runs to 15 residues. Between the trimmed V and J ends, which lost 4 bases and 5 bases, there was a span of 16 bases. The CDR3: CASSSTGGGEDTQYF. CDR3 nucleotide sequence: TGTGCCAGCAGCTCAACAGGGGGGGGAGAAGATACGCAGTATTTT.

The chain employs TRBV14 and TRBJ2-7; 10 bases fit TRBD1. This CDR3 has 16 residues. Germline CDR1 and CDR2: SGHDN and FVKESK. With 0 bases clipped from V and 3 bases from J, the junction kept 5 bases outside the gene matches. The CDR3 DNA is TGTGCCAGCAGCCAAGAGGGACAGGGGCCCTTCTACGAGCAGTACTTC. Amino acids: CASSQEGQGPFYEQYF.

The gene calls are TRBV30 and TRBJ2-2; D may match TRBD1 or TRBD2 (6 bases each). The CDR3 spans 13 residues. CDR1 is GTSNPN, CDR2 SVGIG, per germline (reference sequence). Trimming cost V 4 bases and J 4 bases, with 10 bases left between them. The CDR3 is CAWNRGATGELFF. In DNA, the CDR3 is TGTGCCTGGAATAGGGGGGCCACCGGGGAGCTGTTTTTT.

The rearrangement uses TRBV7-9 and TRBJ2-3; D is unresolved. Trimming shortened V by 1 base and J by 9 bases, and 23 bases separated the two germline ends. Per germline, CDR1 SEHNR and CDR2 FQNEAQ (reference sequence). The CDR3 sequence is 17 residues long. The CDR3 spells CASSLVGDVTLDRTQYF. In DNA form, the CDR3 reads TGTGCCAGCAGCTTAGTTGGGGATGTAACCCTCGATCGGACGCAGTATTTT.

This sequence joins TRBV7-3 and TRBJ2-7; D perhaps matches TRBD1 (6 bases). Germline CDR1 and CDR2: SGHTA and FQGTGA. Trimming removed 6 bases at V and 3 bases at J, with 15 bases between. CDR3 length equals 14 residues. Written as DNA, the CDR3 is TGTGCCAGCAGGTCCTCTGGGGGCTTCTACGAGCAGTACTTC. This encodes CASRSSGGFYEQYF. Full variable domain (missing parts from reference TRBV7-3 and TRBJ2-7): GAGVSQTPSNKVTEKGKYVELRCDPISGHTALYWYRQSLGQGPEFLIYFQGTGAADDSGLPNDRFFAVRPEGSVSTLKIQRTERGDSAVYLCASRSSGGFYEQYFGPGTRLTVT.

V usage is TRBV27 and J usage is TRBJ2-7; TRBD1 matches 7 bases. V dropped 3 bases and J dropped 2; count of bases not matched to a gene: 4. The CDR3 is made up of 14 amino acids. CDR1 is MNHEY, CDR2 SMNVEV, per germline (reference sequence). The CDR3 sequence is CASSFLGQAYEQYF. For the CDR3, the DNA is TGTGCCAGCAGTTTCCTCGGACAGGCCTACGAGCAGTACTTC.

The V and J genes are TRBV6-1 and TRBJ2-1; D not resolved. The V end was cut by 4 bases, the J end by 8 bases, with 6 bases between. CDR3 length: 11 residues. Germline CDR1 MNHNS, CDR2 SASEGT. The CDR3 sequence: CASSAGDEQFF. The CDR3 region has the DNA TGTGCCAGCAGTGCCGGCGATGAGCAGTTCTTC.